This section outlines one TCR beta chain sequence together with its context. Its antigen is still unknown. The data belong to a study of post-analysis software for immune sequencing data. Study results and limitations: TRBV5-6, TRBV5-1 and TRBV20-1 belonged to a set of about 5 TRBV segments that were more frequent in patients than controls.

cDNA libraries for TCR beta contained unique molecular identifiers. Each CDR3 protein gets one entry after TCRdb re-called the PCR reads with MiXCR. The sample has roughly 580,000 distinct CDR3 sequences, 44% seen once. V lost 4 bases and J 1 base, leaving 12 bases between the germline ends. CDR1 is SGHNT, CDR2 YYREEE, per germline (reference sequence). The length of the CDR3 is 15 residues. The receptor's source is a girl between 5 and 17 years old with multiple sclerosis. The chain is built from TRBV5-4 and TRBJ2-1; TRBD2 is a possible D gene (6 bases). Sequencing was done on a sample of blood. CDR3 protein: CASSGEARSYNEQFF. The CDR3 nucleotides read TGTGCCAGCAGCGGGGAGGCCAGATCCTACAATGAGCAGTTCTTC.